This T cell receptor beta chain was recorded in a study of blood T cell repertoires in COVID-19 (TCRdb year 2020). Regarding the complete study: Samples from collaborators originated in the United States, Italy and Spain and spanned both the acute and convalescent phases of COVID-19. Deeply sampled blood TCRbeta repertoires from subjects exposed to, actively infected with, or recovered from COVID-19 were included in the dataset. A de-identified subject ID, COVID-19 status, age in years and sex were almost always included in the sample metadata. The prospective study material was composed of cDNA or gDNA derived from T cells, B-cell-depleted T cells, or PBMCs. The repertoires were released in a freely available public database meant as a resource for research on the immune response to SARS-CoV-2. Where available, HLA class I and class II types were obtained from metadata supplied by the sample provider rather than from assay-based typing. Samples were obtained from the ongoing ImmuneRACE study (first 160 participants) and from over a thousand subjects provided by 6 global collaborators. Beyond this particular receptor, the publication reports: How much clinical and demographic metadata was included differed by source and by participant, and the metadata was provided uncurated.

Collaborating institutions collected whole blood in K2EDTA tubes following their own protocols. For TCRbeta analysis, collaborators shipped samples as frozen whole blood, isolated PBMCs, or DNA extracted from either of those sample types. Of note for this clone: Its antigen is unknown. No quality values exist for individual bases; no much larger clone is one base distant.

From its cysteine to its phenylalanine, the CDR3 spans 17 amino acids. Of all the DNA, just the CDR3 is kept, 51 bases in frame from base 1. V gives up 4 bases and J gives up 7 bases, and the segment between their germline ends measures 20 bases. From the germline V gene (reference sequence), CDR1 is LGHDT and CDR2 is YNNKEL. TCRbeta CDR3 regions were amplified from genomic DNA using the immunoSEQ Assay, a bias-controlled multiplex PCR. Regarding the original processing steps: Nucleated cell counts per sample were estimated from amplification of reference gene primers within the assay. To quantify the absolute abundance of each unique TCRbeta CDR3 rearrangement, sequence reads were collapsed and filtered. For each sample, productive Simpson clonality was calculated by taking the square root of Simpson's diversity index across productive rearrangements. TCRdb's version of the immuneACCESS table is confined to in-frame rearrangements and falls short of the full clone set. An unresolved V gene accounts for under half of the shortfall where checked; the remainder is of unknown origin. The V and J calls and clone size are taken from that table; D and trimming were inferred from the DNA. This sample is represented by 150,000 to 200,000 clones; 90% to 95% of them were singletons. Of the sample, 3.5% to 5% is held by the ten largest clones.

The V gene is TRBV3-1 (or the pseudogene TRBV3-2) and the J gene is TRBJ1-6; D gene: possibly TRBD1, on 5 matching bases. The receptor's source is a woman aged 50 to 60 with acute or convalescent COVID-19. The specimen was peripheral blood. The DNA is as follows: TGTGCCAGCAGCCCCCTTGGGGCTTCAGCTCAGAATTCACCCCTCCACTTT. This sequence encodes CASSPLGASAQNSPLHF.